Listed here are 10 T cell receptor beta chains from one sample, sequenced in a study of human T cells and chemical hapten exposure. Time point described: patch test 2, 6 weeks after DPC sensitization. Treatment denoted: therapeutic diphenylcyclopropenone sensitization with weekly scalp DPC. Total RNA came from unfractionated whole blood. TCRdb passed the RACE reads through MiXCR, listing each CDR3 protein once. The table records 35,000 to 45,000 distinct CDR3 sequences, 9.5% to 10% of them present only once. Sequences were derived from whole blood, sampled in connection with sensitization to the hapten diphenylcyclopropenone (DPC). These receptor sequences come from a young woman with alopecia areata. Some clones in this sample may be carry-over from other donors' samples.

This clonotype was seen a few times. The J gene is TRBJ1-2, the V gene TRBV3-1; no reliable D call. The CDR3 extends over 15 amino acids. Trimming left V 0 bases short and J 3 bases short, with 11 bases between. Germline CDR1 is LGHDT and CDR2 is YNNKEL (reference sequence). This chain's CDR3 is CASSQDGPLHYGYTF. The CDR3 bases are TGTGCCAGCAGCCAAGATGGGCCTCTCCACTATGGCTACACCTTC.

This clonotype was seen more than once but under ten times. The chain links TRBV13 to TRBJ2-3; 7 bases are shared with TRBD1. The CDR3 has 15 residues. V lost 5 bases, J lost 1 base, and 6 bases stayed unmatched. Germline loops: CDR1 PRHDT, CDR2 FYEKMQ (reference sequence). The CDR3 sequence is CASSERGRGTDTQYF. DNA of the CDR3: TGTGCCAGCAGCGAAAGGGGGCGCGGCACAGATACGCAGTATTTT.

This sequence joins TRBV20-1 and TRBJ2-3; 11 bases fit TRBD2. The ends lost 4 bases at V and 3 bases at J; junction bases unmatched: 6. CDR1 and CDR2 from the germline V gene are DFQATT and SNEGSKA (reference sequence). The CDR3 is 15 residues long. This CDR3 is CSATKTSGKTDTQYF. CDR3 nucleotide sequence: TGCAGTGCTACCAAGACTAGCGGGAAGACAGATACGCAGTATTTT.

In this sample, this clonotype turned up many times. The chain combines TRBV28 with TRBJ2-5; 8 nucleotides match TRBD1. The junction had 9 bases not matched to a gene; V was cut back by 10 bases and J by 5 bases. The CDR3 runs to 13 residues. Germline CDR1 reads MDHEN; CDR2 reads SYDVKM. CDR3 amino acids: CATRGQVLETQYF. DNA of the CDR3: TGTGCCACCCGGGGACAGGTTTTGGAGACCCAGTACTTC.

This clonotype has just a few counts. V is TRBV5-6 and J is TRBJ2-1, with 9 bases aligning to TRBD2. The ends lost 0 bases at V and 8 bases at J; junction bases unmatched: 9. Germline CDR1 SGHDT, CDR2 YYEEEE. There are 16 residues in the CDR3. The DNA of the CDR3 is TGTGCCAGCAGCTTGGTCTGGCGGGGGGGCCTCGATGAGCAGTTCTTC. It is translated as CASSLVWRGGLDEQFF. The variable domain in full, with the rest retrieved from reference TRBV5-6 and TRBJ2-1, is DAGVTQSPTHLIKTRGQQVTLRCSPKSGHDTVSWYQQALGQGPQFIFQYYEEEERQRGNFPDRFSGHQFPNYSSELNVNALLLGDSALYLCASSLVWRGGLDEQFFGPGTRLTVL.

The chain couples TRBV20-1 to TRBJ2-2; TRBD1 matches 8 bases. V gave up 0 bases and J gave up 9 bases; unmatched junction bases: 9. Germline-derived CDR1 and CDR2 are DFQATT and SNEGSKA (reference sequence). This CDR3 spans 15 amino acids. The CDR3 region has the DNA TGCAGTGCTAGAGATCTCGGGCAGGGGGCCAGGGAGCTGTTTTTT. It codes for CSARDLGQGARELFF.

This clonotype turned up a few times. The V gene is TRBV3-1, the J gene TRBJ2-5, with 14 nucleotides matching TRBD2. J gave up 2 bases and V 1 base, and 0 bases lay outside the gene matches. From germline, CDR1 is LGHDT and CDR2 YNNKEL (reference sequence). CDR3 length: 16 residues. The CDR3 here is CASSQGLAGGQETQYF. As DNA, the CDR3 is TGTGCCAGCAGCCAAGGACTAGCGGGGGGGCAAGAGACCCAGTACTTC.

In its sample, this clonotype was seen many times. This chain uses TRBV12-3 or TRBV12-4 with TRBJ1-2, with a weak D call TRBD1 (6 bases). CDR3 length: 14 residues. Trimming left V 2 bases short and J 6 bases short, with 13 bases between. The CDR3 nucleotides are TGTGCCAGCAGTTTATTGGCAGGGGAAAATGGCTACACCTTC. This gives the protein CASSLLAGENGYTF.

This chain joins TRBV5-1 and TRBJ2-2; TRBD2 aligns across 9 bases. This CDR3 comprises 15 residues. From germline, CDR1 is SGHRS and CDR2 YFSETQ. V dropped 4 bases and J dropped 4; count of bases not matched to a gene: 5. Written as DNA, the CDR3 is TGCGCCAGCAGCCCGGGACTAGCTATCACCGGGGAGCTGTTTTTT. It yields the protein CASSPGLAITGELFF.

This clonotype appeared a few times. The chain uses TRBV10-3 and TRBJ2-1, with 10 bases matching TRBD2. Germline values: CDR1 ENHRY, CDR2 SYGVKD. J lost 7 bases, V lost 6 bases, and 9 bases had no gene match. This CDR3 has 15 amino acids. The CDR3 here is CAIRAGGSLLNEQFF. CDR3 DNA: TGTGCCATCAGAGCGGGGGGGTCCCTATTAAATGAGCAGTTCTTC.